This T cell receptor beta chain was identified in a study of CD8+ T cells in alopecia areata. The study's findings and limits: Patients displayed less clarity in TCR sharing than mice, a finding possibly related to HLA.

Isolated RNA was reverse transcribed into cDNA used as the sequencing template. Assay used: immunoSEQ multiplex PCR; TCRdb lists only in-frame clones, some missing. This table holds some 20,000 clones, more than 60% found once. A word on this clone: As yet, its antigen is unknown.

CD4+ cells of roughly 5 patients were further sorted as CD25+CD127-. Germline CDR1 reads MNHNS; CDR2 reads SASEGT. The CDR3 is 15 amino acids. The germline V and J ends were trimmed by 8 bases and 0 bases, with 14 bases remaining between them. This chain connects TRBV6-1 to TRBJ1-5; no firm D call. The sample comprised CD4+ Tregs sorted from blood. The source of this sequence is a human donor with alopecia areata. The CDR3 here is CASWAGAYSNQPQHF. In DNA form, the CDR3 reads TGTGCCAGCTGGGCAGGCGCGTATAGCAATCAGCCCCAGCATTTT.